This TCR beta chain is drawn from a study of shared clonotypes between healthy human individuals. Assay used: immunoSEQ multiplex PCR; TCRdb lists only in-frame clones, some missing. The table records about 1.5 million clones, under 99% of them present only once. Donors, healthy HIV-negative adults, lacked recent acute infections or vaccinations. Each donor was a Caucasian adult residing in Nashville, Tennessee. In the case of this clone: Its antigen is not known.

Study outcomes and limitations: Non-shared clonotypes had lower generation probabilities than clonotypes shared by all four sorted-subset donors. Approximately 5.1% was the fraction of naive CD4 clonotypes found shared across several donors.

V was clipped by 0 bases and J by 5 bases; unmatched bases: 5. CDR3 size: 15 residues. Germline V gene sequence: CDR1 SGHAT, CDR2 FQNNGV. Sequencing was carried out using naive CD4+ T cells sorted from blood. Stated subset: CD45RA+ positively selected. The origin of this receptor is a man aged 25-40 years in good health. V is TRBV11-2 and J is TRBJ2-5; 8 bases are a match to TRBD2. The CDR3 DNA reads as TGTGCCAGCAGCTTAGACGGGAGGGCCGGGGAGACCCAGTACTTC. Amino acids: CASSLDGRAGETQYF.